This T cell receptor beta chain was captured by sequencing in a study of blood T cell repertoires in COVID-19. V lost 3 bases, J lost 2 bases, and 3 bases stayed unmatched. CDR1 and CDR2 (germline): KGHSH, LQKENI. CDR3 length equals 15 residues. Assay: immunoSEQ multiplex PCR; the TCRdb copy retains only in-frame clones and omits some. Found here are about 140,000 clones, 70% to 85% of them singletons; the top ten hold about 7%. V gene TRBV18 combines with J gene TRBJ2-2; 7 bases agree with TRBD2. Sequenced input: peripheral blood. This clonotype was obtained from a human donor in a cohort sampled during active COVID-19. The CDR3 coding sequence is TGTGCCAGCTCACCTCCTAGCGGTAACACCGGGGAGCTGTTTTTT. Amino acids: CASSPPSGNTGELFF.